This T cell receptor (beta chain) was identified in a study of cytotoxic CD8 clonotypes in ibrutinib-treated CLL. With 6 bases clipped from V and 3 bases from J, the junction kept 3 bases outside the gene matches. Germline lookup yields CDR1 MNHEY and CDR2 SMNVEV (reference sequence). This CDR3 has 14 residues. PBMCs were cryopreserved, and roughly 2 micrograms of genomic DNA from them went into TCR beta libraries. Sequencing used immunoSEQ multiplex PCR; TCRdb keeps in-frame clones, though not all of them. The sample consists of over 45,000 clones, 50% to 60% of them appearing once. Study outcomes and limitations: Treatment left the uncommon public clonotypes either contracted or stable in frequency. Sample timing was unmatched between remission and later-progressing patients; lymph nodes unstudied. Baseline levels of clonality went above those of age-matched healthy donors and moved with circulating CD8+ T-cell counts.

Points on this clone: The antigen is undetermined.

The sample consisted of PBMCs, taken at disease progression, from a patient treated with ibrutinib. The rearrangement links TRBV27 to TRBJ2-2; 8 bases map to TRBD1. The receptor was derived from a human donor with chronic lymphocytic leukemia. CDR3 amino acids: CASRPGGHTGELFF. CDR3 DNA sequence: TGTGCCAGCAGACCAGGGGGCCACACCGGGGAGCTGTTTTTT.